The clone carrying this T cell receptor (beta chain) has a handful of counts. The data originate from a study of response to subunit inactivated influenza vaccine. Each CDR3 protein is one row after TCRdb ran MiXCR on the RT-PCR reads. The table lists more than 500,000 distinct CDR3 sequences, roughly 10% of them singletons. Per germline, CDR1 SEHNR and CDR2 FQNEAQ (reference sequence). The CDR3 covers 13 residues. Trimming left V 5 bases short and J 2 bases short, with 10 bases between. These data are also associated with another study on T cells expressing NK-cell markers. Per that study: Production of TCR beta cDNA relied on 5'RACE template switching with UMIs. Sorted T-cell subsets CD3+CD56+NKG2C+, CD3+CD56+NKG2C- and CD3+CD56-NKG2C+ were TCR beta-sequenced. Several donors likewise had their CD3+CD56-NKG2C+ fraction led by these clonotypes.

Here the sequenced sample was PBMCs from blood, taken on the day of vaccination. The chain combines TRBV7-9 with TRBJ2-7, with D unclear. The TCR was taken from a middle-aged man who received an inactivated influenza vaccine. The CDR3 DNA follows: TGTGCCAGCAGCGAGGACGGAGCCTACGAGCAGTACTTC. Its protein product is CASSEDGAYEQYF. Variable domain in full (rest from reference TRBV7-9 and TRBJ2-7): DTGVSQNPRHKITKRGQNVTFRCDPISEHNRLYWYRQTLGQGPEFLTYFQNEAQLEKSRLLSDRFSAERPKGSFSTLEIQRTEQGDSAMYLCASSEDGAYEQYFGPGTRLTVT.